This passage covers 24 T cell receptor beta chains from one sample sequenced in a study of tumor-infiltrating lymphocytes in oesophageal squamous cell carcinoma. TCRdb independently ran MiXCR on the PCR reads; one entry per CDR3 protein. Of some 21,000 distinct CDR3 sequences listed, approximately 40% are singletons. The sequenced sample was normal esophageal tissue next to the tumor. Source of these receptors: a male donor with esophageal squamous cell carcinoma.

The chain uses TRBV28 and TRBJ2-7; TRBD1 aligns across 7 bases. CDR1 MDHEN and CDR2 SYDVKM come from the germline V gene. The length of the CDR3 is 13 residues. V gave up 6 bases and J gave up 9 bases; unmatched junction bases: 11. The CDR3 is CASRLGTATAQYF. The CDR3 DNA follows: TGTGCCAGCAGACTCGGGACAGCGACGGCGCAGTACTTC.

Sample share makes this clonotype large. The genes are TRBV7-2 and TRBJ2-3, with 8 bases aligning to TRBD2. CDR3 size: 17 residues. V lost 5 bases, J lost 2 bases, and 12 bases stayed unmatched. From germline, CDR1 is SGHTA and CDR2 FQGNSA. This chain's CDR3 is CASSRRGLAISTDTQYF. Written as DNA, the CDR3 is TGTGCCAGCAGCAGACGTGGACTAGCAATTTCCACAGATACGCAGTATTTT.

V and J are TRBV7-2 and TRBJ2-1; 10 bases line up with TRBD2. V gave up 6 bases and J gave up 6 bases; unmatched junction bases: 2. This CDR3 has 13 amino acids. Germline V gives CDR1 SGHTA, CDR2 FQGNSA. The CDR3 DNA sequence: TGTGCCAGCAGGGCTAGCGGGAGCAATGAGCAGTTCTTC. Its protein is CASRASGSNEQFF.

The chain joins TRBV6-2 or TRBV6-3 to TRBJ2-7; no reliable D call. The closer fit of TRBJ2-5 to the DNA end suggests the J call may be wrong. Germline V gene data show CDR1 as MNHEY and CDR2 as SVGEGT. The CDR3 sequence is 14 residues long. DNA of the CDR3: TGTGCCAGCAGTTATAGGGCGACGCAAGAGACCCAGTACTTC. Encoded protein: CASSYRATQETQYF.

The chain links TRBV24-1 to TRBJ2-5; D ambiguous. The DNA end is more similar to TRBJ2-1, so the J call may be wrong. CDR3 length equals 14 residues. From germline, CDR1 is KGHDR and CDR2 SFDVKD. Here the CDR3 reads CATSVDEPSLEQFF. As DNA, the CDR3 is TGTGCCACCAGTGTGGACGAACCATCTCTTGAGCAGTTCTTC.

V and J are TRBV10-3 and TRBJ2-6; D may be TRBD1 (6 bases). V was pared by 2 bases and J by 0 bases, with 14 bases between. The CDR3 loop spans 18 amino acids. CDR1 is ENHRY and CDR2 is SYGVKD in the germline V gene. CDR3 sequence reads: CAISEPGHHDSGANVLTF. CDR3 in DNA: TGTGCCATCAGTGAGCCGGGACATCATGACTCTGGGGCCAACGTCCTGACTTTC.

This clonotype came up once. Since no conserved phenylalanine or tryptophan closes the CDR3, a read error is the likely cause. Because the CDR3's place on the DNA is in doubt, the DNA is left out and the CDR3 is given as listed by TCRdb. The chain joins TRBV27 to TRBJ2-5; the table's D call, TRBD1, has no DNA check behind it. The germline V gene has CDR1 MNHEY and CDR2 SMNVEV (reference sequence). With termini counted, the CDR3 has 17 amino acids. The CDR3 loop reads CASSLLGHPNYGYTFGS.

This clonotype was seen a few times. The chain employs TRBV12-3 or TRBV12-4 and TRBJ2-1; D unresolved. The CDR3 is 15 amino acids. V was trimmed by 1 base and J by 7 bases, leaving 14 bases between them. The CDR3 is CASSLVDLGRNEQFF. The CDR3 DNA reads as TGTGCCAGCAGTTTAGTTGATCTAGGTAGGAATGAGCAGTTCTTC.

There are many counts of this clonotype. J is TRBJ2-2 and V is TRBV12-3 or TRBV12-4, with D perhaps matching TRBD1 (6 bases). The V end lost 5 bases, the J end lost 0 bases, and 19 bases lay between the germline ends. The CDR3 consists of 18 residues. The CDR3 bases are TGTGCCAGCAGTCCTTCCCGACCGGGACAACCGAACACCGGGGAGCTGTTTTTT. Its protein is CASSPSRPGQPNTGELFF.

This chain uses TRBV6-5 with TRBJ2-6; TRBD1 matches 10 bases. V trimming: 2 bases; J trimming: 2 bases; junction bases outside the gene matches: 9. Germline lookup yields CDR1 MNHEY and CDR2 SVGAGI. The CDR3 length is 19 residues. CDR3 amino acids: CASSYGGTGAHAGANVLTF. CDR3 DNA sequence: TGTGCCAGCAGTTACGGTGGGACAGGGGCGCACGCTGGGGCCAACGTCCTGACTTTC.

V gene TRBV7-2 combines with J gene TRBJ1-5, with TRBD1 as a possible D gene (5 bases). Germline assignment: CDR1 SGHTA and CDR2 FQGNSA. Trimming cost V 5 bases and J 0 bases, with 11 bases left between them. CDR3 size: 15 residues. The CDR3 coding sequence is TGTGCCAGCAGCCTGACAGCGTATAGCAATCAGCCCCAGCATTTT. Its protein product is CASSLTAYSNQPQHF.

Sample share makes this clonotype medium-sized (0.01 to 0.1%). The V call is TRBV7-9, the J call TRBJ1-2, with unresolved D. Germline lookup yields CDR1 SEHNR and CDR2 FQNEAQ (reference sequence). The CDR3 is 15 amino acids. Trimming removed 2 bases at V and 1 base at J, with 11 bases between. The CDR3 region is CASSLPAASNYGYTF. The CDR3 bases are TGTGCCAGCAGCTTACCGGCAGCCAGTAACTATGGCTACACCTTC.

A note on this clonotype: No conserved phenylalanine or tryptophan is present at the end of the CDR3, so a read error is the likely explanation. The DNA is omitted, as the CDR3 cannot be located on it reliably, and the CDR3 follows TCRdb's listing. The chain combines TRBV7-8 with TRBJ2-6; the table's D call TRBD1 went unverified against the DNA. In germline, CDR1 is SGHVS, CDR2 FQNEAQ. Ends included, the CDR3 has 17 residues. Here the CDR3 reads CASSLGRERSYEQYFGA.

The chain has TRBV29-1 and TRBJ2-5; 9 bases match TRBD1. The V gene's germline CDR1 is SQVTM and CDR2 ANQGSEA. With 5 bases clipped from V and 4 bases from J, the junction kept 2 bases outside the gene matches. This CDR3 contains 12 residues. This CDR3 is CSVKGQGETQYF. CDR3 nucleotides: TGCAGCGTTAAGGGACAGGGAGAGACCCAGTACTTC.

The J gene is TRBJ2-2, the V gene TRBV12-3 or TRBV12-4, with D possibly being TRBD1 (5 bases). This CDR3 is built from 14 residues. The germline V and J ends were trimmed by 6 bases and 2 bases, with 10 bases remaining between them. Written as DNA, the CDR3 is TGTGCCAGCAGGCCCGGACAAAACACCGGGGAGCTGTTTTTT. Its protein is CASRPGQNTGELFF.

This clonotype appeared a single time. V gene TRBV30 combines with J gene TRBJ2-1, with TRBD2 matching over 9 bases. The DNA end is more similar to TRBJ2-7, so the J call may be wrong. CDR3 length: 15 residues. Germline values: CDR1 GTSNPN, CDR2 SVGIG (reference sequence). In nucleotides, the CDR3 is TGTGCCTTTGACCTATCCTTTACTAGCGGGCGTGAGCAGTACTTC. It yields the protein CAFDLSFTSGREQYF.

A word on this clonotype: Likely a read error: the CDR3 ends without its conserved phenylalanine or tryptophan. The limits of the CDR3 on the DNA are not certain, so only TCRdb's listed CDR3 is given. The chain carries TRBV10-1 and TRBJ2-3; TRBD2 is the table's D call, not checked against the DNA. Including both end residues, the CDR3 is 17 amino acids long. The V gene's germline CDR1 is WNHNN and CDR2 SYGVQD (reference sequence). CDR3 sequence reads: CASRDQGTDSGGQYFGS.

This clonotype was recorded many times. The chain combines TRBV12-3 or TRBV12-4 with TRBJ1-4; tentative D call: TRBD1 (6 bases). Trimming removed 3 bases at V and 7 bases at J, with 9 bases between. The length of the CDR3 is 13 residues. CDR3 coding DNA: TGTGCCAGCAGTTTCAGGGGCATTGAAAAACTGTTTTTT. Amino acids: CASSFRGIEKLFF.

A note on this clonotype: The conserved phenylalanine or tryptophan normally closing the CDR3 is absent here, so this likely arose from a read error. The DNA is left out, because the CDR3 cannot be placed on it with certainty; the CDR3 is given as TCRdb lists it. This chain uses TRBV12-3 or TRBV12-4 with TRBJ2-1; the table calls TRBD1, which could not be checked here. The CDR3 is made up of 15 amino acids, end residues included. The CDR3: CASRGHSKNIQYFGA.

This clonotype was seen a few times. The CDR3 carries no conserved terminal phenylalanine or tryptophan, so it likely arises from a read error. The DNA is left out, because the CDR3 cannot be placed on it with certainty; the CDR3 is given as TCRdb lists it. The rearrangement joins TRBV6-6 to TRBJ1-6; the table's D gene call, TRBD1, was not cross checked with the DNA. Inclusive of both ends, the CDR3 amounts to 8 amino acids. CDR1 and CDR2 from the germline V gene are MNHNY and SVGAGI (reference sequence). CDR3: CASSYGGV.

This clonotype was observed a handful of times. Since no conserved phenylalanine or tryptophan closes the CDR3, a read error is the likely cause. No DNA is shown, since the ends of the CDR3 on it are uncertain; the CDR3 is the one TCRdb lists. The V gene is TRBV7-8, the J gene TRBJ2-6; TRBD2 is the table's D call, not checked against the DNA. Per the germline V gene, CDR1 is SGHVS and CDR2 is FQNEAQ. The CDR3 extends over 10 residues, inclusive of both ends. The CDR3 reads CASSYLEGWV.

The chain carries TRBV7-2 and TRBJ2-4; the D is unclear. Near its end, the DNA agrees better with TRBJ2-7, so the J call may be wrong. Germline V gene data show CDR1 as SGHTA and CDR2 as FQGNSA. The CDR3 covers 13 residues. CDR3 in amino acids: CASSLGWAYEQYF. The CDR3 coding sequence is TGTGCCAGCAGCTTAGGGTGGGCATACGAGCAGTACTTC.

Notes on this clonotype: A much larger clone differs from this one at a single base, so this may be a read error. The CDR3 sequence: CASSQVGRGEYTGELYF. DNA of the CDR3: TGCGCCAGCAGCCAAGTAGGCAGGGGCGAGTACACCGGGGAGCTGTATTTT. This chain joins TRBV4-1 and TRBJ2-3; tentatively, D is TRBD1 (6 bases). CDR1 and CDR2 from the germline V gene are MGHRA and YSYEKL. The CDR3 extends over 17 amino acids. V was shortened by 1 base and J by 14 bases, with 28 bases between the two germline ends.

Sample share makes this clonotype medium-sized. The genes are TRBV7-9 and TRBJ2-1; possible D gene TRBD2, 6 bases. The V end was cut by 5 bases, the J end by 5 bases, with 16 bases between. CDR1 and CDR2 from the germline V gene are SEHNR and FQNEAQ (reference sequence). This CDR3 has 15 amino acids. The CDR3 loop is CASSPAGGLNNEQFF. CDR3 sequence (DNA): TGTGCCAGCAGCCCAGCGGGCGGGTTAAACAATGAGCAGTTCTTC. Drawing the rest from reference TRBV7-9 and TRBJ2-1, the complete variable domain is DTGVSQNPRHKITKRGQNVTFRCDPISEHNRLYWYRQTLGQGPEFLTYFQNEAQLEKSRLLSDRFSAERPKGSFSTLEIQRTEQGDSAMYLCASSPAGGLNNEQFFGPGTRLTVL.